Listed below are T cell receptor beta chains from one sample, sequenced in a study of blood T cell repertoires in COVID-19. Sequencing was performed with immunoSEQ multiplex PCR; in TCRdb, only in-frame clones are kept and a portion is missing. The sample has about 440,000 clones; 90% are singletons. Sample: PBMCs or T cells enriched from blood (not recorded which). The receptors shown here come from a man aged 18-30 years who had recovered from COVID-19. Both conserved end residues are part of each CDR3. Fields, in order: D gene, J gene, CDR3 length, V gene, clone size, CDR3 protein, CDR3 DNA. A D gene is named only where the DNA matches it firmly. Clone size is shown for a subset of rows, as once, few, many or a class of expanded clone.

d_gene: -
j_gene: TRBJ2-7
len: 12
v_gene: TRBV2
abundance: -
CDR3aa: CASSEEASSRYF
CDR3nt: TGTGCCAGCAGTGAAGAGGCGTCTAGCAGGTACTTC

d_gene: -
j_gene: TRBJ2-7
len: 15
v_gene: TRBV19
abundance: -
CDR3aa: CASSIMSQGPYEQYF
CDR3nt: TGTGCCAGTAGTATAATGTCGCAGGGTCCCTACGAGCAGTACTTC

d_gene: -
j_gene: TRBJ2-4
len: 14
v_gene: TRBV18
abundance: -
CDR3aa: CASSEGAAKNIQYF
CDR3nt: TGTGCCAGCTCGGAGGGTGCGGCCAAAAACATTCAGTACTTC

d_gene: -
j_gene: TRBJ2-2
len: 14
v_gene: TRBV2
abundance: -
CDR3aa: CASSMRGIAGELFF
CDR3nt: TGTGCCAGCAGTATGCGGGGCATTGCCGGGGAGCTGTTTTTT

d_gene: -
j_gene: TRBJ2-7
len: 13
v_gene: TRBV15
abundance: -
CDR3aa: CATSRDRADEQYF
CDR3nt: TGTGCCACCAGCAGAGACAGGGCTGACGAGCAGTACTTC

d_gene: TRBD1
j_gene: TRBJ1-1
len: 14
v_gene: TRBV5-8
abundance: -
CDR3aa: CASSRGQQNTEAFF
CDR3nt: TGTGCCAGCAGCCGGGGACAGCAGAACACTGAAGCTTTCTTT

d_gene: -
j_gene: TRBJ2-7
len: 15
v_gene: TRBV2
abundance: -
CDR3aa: CASSVGQGGAYEQYF
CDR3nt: TGTGCCAGCAGTGTGGGGCAGGGGGGCGCCTACGAGCAGTACTTC

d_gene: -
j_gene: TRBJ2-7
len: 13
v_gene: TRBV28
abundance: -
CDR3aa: CASSLDSTYEQYF
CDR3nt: TGTGCCAGCAGTTTGGACAGTACGTACGAGCAGTACTTC

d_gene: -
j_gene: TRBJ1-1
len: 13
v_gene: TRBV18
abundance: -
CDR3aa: CASSPDSNTEAFF
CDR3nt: TGTGCCAGCTCACCCGACAGTAACACTGAAGCTTTCTTT

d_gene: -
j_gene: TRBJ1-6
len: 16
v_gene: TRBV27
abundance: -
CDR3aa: CASSHNSGSYNSPLHF
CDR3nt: TGTGCCAGCAGCCATAACAGCGGCTCCTATAATTCACCCCTCCACTTT

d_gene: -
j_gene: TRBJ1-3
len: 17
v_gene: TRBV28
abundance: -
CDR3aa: CASSQFTAGRSGNTIYF
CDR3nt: TGTGCCAGCAGTCAATTTACGGCCGGGAGATCTGGAAACACCATATATTTT

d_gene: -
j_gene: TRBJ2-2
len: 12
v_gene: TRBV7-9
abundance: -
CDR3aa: CASSSEVGELFF
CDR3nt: TGTGCCAGCAGCTCGGAGGTCGGGGAGCTGTTTTTT

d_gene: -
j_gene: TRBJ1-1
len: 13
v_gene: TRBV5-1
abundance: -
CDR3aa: CASFDKANTEAFF
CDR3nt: TGCGCCAGCTTCGACAAGGCGAACACTGAAGCTTTCTTT

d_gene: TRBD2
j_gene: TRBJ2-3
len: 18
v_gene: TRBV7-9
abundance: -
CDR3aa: CASSFKREALIFTDTQYF
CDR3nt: TGTGCCAGCAGCTTTAAGCGGGAGGCCCTCATTTTCACAGATACGCAGTATTTT

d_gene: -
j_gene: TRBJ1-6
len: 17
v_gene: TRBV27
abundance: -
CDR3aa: CASSMGLSSSYNSPLHF
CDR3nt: TGTGCCAGCAGTATGGGACTTTCGAGCTCCTATAATTCACCCCTCCACTTT

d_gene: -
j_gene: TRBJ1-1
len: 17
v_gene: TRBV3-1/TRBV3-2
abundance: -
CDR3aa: CASSQVQGRLYQSEAFF
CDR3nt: TGTGCCAGCAGCCAAGTACAGGGCAGGCTCTACCAAAGTGAAGCTTTCTTT

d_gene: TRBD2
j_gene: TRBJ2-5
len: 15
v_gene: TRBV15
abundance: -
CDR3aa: CATSRDPGLEETQYF
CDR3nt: TGTGCCACCAGCAGAGATCCGGGACTAGAGGAGACCCAGTACTTC

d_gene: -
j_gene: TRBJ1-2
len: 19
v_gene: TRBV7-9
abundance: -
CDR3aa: CASSSPPGRASGRLDGYTF
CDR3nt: TGTGCCAGCAGCTCCCCGCCGGGACGGGCTTCGGGGAGGTTGGATGGCTACACCTTC

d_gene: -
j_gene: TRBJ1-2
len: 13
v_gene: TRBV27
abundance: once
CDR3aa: CASSTGQGYGYTF
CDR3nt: TGTGCCAGCAGTACGGGACAAGGGTATGGCTACACCTTC

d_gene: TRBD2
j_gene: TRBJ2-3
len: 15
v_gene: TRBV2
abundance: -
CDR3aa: CASSRSGSSADTQYF
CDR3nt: TGTGCCAGCAGTCGGAGCGGGAGTAGCGCAGATACGCAGTATTTT

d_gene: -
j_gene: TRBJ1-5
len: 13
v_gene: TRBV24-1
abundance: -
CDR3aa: CATSGFRDSPQHF
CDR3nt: TGTGCCACCAGCGGCTTTCGGGACTCCCCCCAGCATTTT

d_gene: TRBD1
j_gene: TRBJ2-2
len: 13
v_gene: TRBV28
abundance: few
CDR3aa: CASRGTGTGELFF
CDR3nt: TGTGCCAGCAGGGGGACAGGCACCGGGGAGCTGTTTTTT

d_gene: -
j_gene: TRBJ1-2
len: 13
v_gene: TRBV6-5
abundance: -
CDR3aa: CASTLGGPRGYTF
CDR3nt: TGTGCCAGCACTTTAGGGGGTCCGCGAGGCTACACCTTC

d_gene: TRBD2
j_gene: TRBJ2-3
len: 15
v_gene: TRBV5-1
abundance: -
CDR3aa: CASSSNLAATDTQYF
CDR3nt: TGCGCCAGCAGCTCCAACCTAGCGGCCACAGATACGCAGTATTTT

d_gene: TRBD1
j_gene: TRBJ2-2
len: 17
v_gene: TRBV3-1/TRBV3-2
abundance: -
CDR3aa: CASSPPRRTGDTGELFF
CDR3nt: TGTGCCAGCAGCCCCCCTCGGCGGACAGGGGACACCGGGGAGCTGTTTTTT

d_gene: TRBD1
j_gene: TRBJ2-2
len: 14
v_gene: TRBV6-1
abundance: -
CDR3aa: CASSEHRGAGELFF
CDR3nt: TGTGCCAGCAGTGAGCACAGGGGTGCCGGGGAGCTGTTTTTT

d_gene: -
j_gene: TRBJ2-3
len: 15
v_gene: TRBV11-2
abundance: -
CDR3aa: CASSSGQTLTDTQYF
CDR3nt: TGTGCCAGCAGCTCAGGACAGACACTCACAGATACGCAGTATTTT

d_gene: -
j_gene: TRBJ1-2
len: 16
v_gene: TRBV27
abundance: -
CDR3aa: CASSSGYPTRNYGYTF
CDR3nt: TGTGCCAGCAGTTCAGGGTACCCCACTCGGAACTATGGCTACACCTTC

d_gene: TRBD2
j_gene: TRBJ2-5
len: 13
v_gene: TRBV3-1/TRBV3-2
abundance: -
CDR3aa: CASLAGGGETQYF
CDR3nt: TGTGCCAGCCTAGCGGGGGGAGGAGAGACCCAGTACTTC

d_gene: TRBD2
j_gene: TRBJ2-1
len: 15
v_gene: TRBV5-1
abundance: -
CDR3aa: CASSQTSGLYNEQFF
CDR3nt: TGCGCCAGCAGCCAGACTAGCGGTCTTTACAATGAGCAGTTCTTC

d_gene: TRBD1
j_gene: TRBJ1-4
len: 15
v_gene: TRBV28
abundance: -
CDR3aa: CASSQGTVVNEKLFF
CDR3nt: TGTGCCAGCAGCCAAGGGACAGTTGTTAATGAAAAACTGTTTTTT

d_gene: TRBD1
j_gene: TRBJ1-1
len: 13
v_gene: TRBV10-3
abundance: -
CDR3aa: CAISNRGRHEAFF
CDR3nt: TGTGCCATCAGCAACAGGGGCCGGCATGAAGCTTTCTTT

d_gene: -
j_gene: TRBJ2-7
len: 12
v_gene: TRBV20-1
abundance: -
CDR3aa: CSASIQSYEQYF
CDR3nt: TGCAGTGCTAGTATCCAATCCTACGAGCAGTACTTC

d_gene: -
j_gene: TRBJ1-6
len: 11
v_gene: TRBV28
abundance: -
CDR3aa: CASSFGSPLHF
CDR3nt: TGTGCCAGCAGTTTCGGTTCACCCCTCCACTTT

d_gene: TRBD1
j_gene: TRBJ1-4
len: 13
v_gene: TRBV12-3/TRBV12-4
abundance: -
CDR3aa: CASSGDRGEKLFF
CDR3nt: TGTGCCAGCAGTGGCGACAGGGGAGAAAAACTGTTTTTT

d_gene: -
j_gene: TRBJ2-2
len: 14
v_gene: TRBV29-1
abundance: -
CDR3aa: CSVVEGVVGGELFF
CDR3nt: TGCAGCGTTGTTGAGGGAGTAGTTGGCGGGGAGCTGTTTTTT